One sample yielded the 16 T cell receptor beta chains listed below, sequenced in a study of T cell changes during pregnancy in multiple sclerosis. The repertoire was sequenced with immunoSEQ multiplex PCR; TCRdb's copy has only in-frame clones and lacks some. Altogether around 5,200 clones are present, around 84% being singletons, with the ten largest covering roughly 15%. Sequenced here: CD8+ T cells from peripheral blood mononuclear cells, sampled in the second trimester of pregnancy. The receptors derive from a female donor in good health, enrolled as a control in a pregnancy study.

This clone was detected only a few times. The chain has TRBV19 and TRBJ1-2; TRBD1 aligns across 10 bases. The germline V gene encodes CDR1 LNHDA and CDR2 SQIVND (reference sequence). The length of the CDR3 is 14 residues. The V and J ends lost 8 bases and 2 bases, in that order; junction bases with no gene match: 5. Here the CDR3 reads CASGDRGRNYGYTF. CDR3 nucleotide sequence: TGTGCCAGTGGTGACAGGGGGCGGAACTATGGCTACACCTTC. The full variable domain, with the rest looked up from reference TRBV19 and TRBJ1-2, is DGGITQSPKYLFRKEGQNVTLSCEQNLNHDAMYWYRQDPGQGLRLIYYSQIVNDFQKGDIAEGYSVSREKKESFPLTVTSAQKNPTAFYLCASGDRGRNYGYTFGSGTRLTVV.

CDR3 coding DNA: TGTGCCATCAGGCCGGACAGTTCCTACGAGCAGTACTTC. It yields the protein CAIRPDSSYEQYF. This chain connects TRBV10-3 to TRBJ2-7; D possibly corresponds to TRBD1 (6 bases). V gave up 6 bases and J gave up 1 base, with 10 bases separating them. Per germline, CDR1 ENHRY and CDR2 SYGVKD. The CDR3 has 13 residues.

CDR3 protein: CASSVQGAQETQYF. CDR3 nucleotide sequence: TGTGCCAGCAGCGTACAGGGGGCCCAAGAGACCCAGTACTTC. V gene TRBV9 combines with J gene TRBJ2-5; 8 nucleotides agree with TRBD1. Germline CDR1 is SGDLS and CDR2 is YYNGEE. Trimming took 1 base from V and 1 from J; bases not matched to a gene: 0. The CDR3 is 14 residues long.

This chain links TRBV6-1 with TRBJ2-7; 12 positions match TRBD2. Germline CDR1 MNHNS, CDR2 SASEGT. The V gene end was trimmed by 7 bases and the J gene end by 3 bases; junction bases not matched to a gene: 4. This CDR3 is 14 amino acids long. The CDR3 loop is CASILTSGGYEQYF. The DNA of the CDR3 is TGTGCCAGCATCCTGACTAGCGGGGGCTACGAGCAGTACTTC.

The sample holds one count of this clone. This chain joins TRBV7-9 and TRBJ2-7; TRBD2 agrees at 9 bases. The CDR3 is made up of 15 amino acids. V lost 8 bases and J lost 2; bases outside the gene matches: 10. Germline V gives CDR1 SEHNR, CDR2 FQNEAQ (reference sequence). The CDR3 region has the DNA TGTGCCAGCGGGTCGTCTAGCGGGAACCCCTACGAGCAGTACTTC. Its protein product is CASGSSSGNPYEQYF.

The rearrangement joins TRBV7-9 to TRBJ2-3; D possibly corresponds to TRBD2 (5 bases). The CDR3 sequence is 16 residues long. Germline V gives CDR1 SEHNR, CDR2 FQNEAQ (reference sequence). Between the trimmed V and J ends, which lost 2 bases and 4 bases, there was a span of 16 bases. CDR3 sequence reads: CASSLLAGSNPDTQYF. Here the CDR3 DNA reads TGTGCCAGCAGCTTACTAGCCGGATCTAACCCAGATACGCAGTATTTT.

The rearrangement uses TRBV9 and TRBJ1-4; 11 bases agree with TRBD1. CDR3 length: 15 residues. The germline gives CDR1 SGDLS, CDR2 YYNGEE. Trimming removed 5 bases from V and 6 bases from J; junction bases left unmatched: 6. The CDR3 coding sequence is TGTGCCAGCAGTGATCCGGGACAGGGGGATGAAAAACTGTTTTTT. This codes for CASSDPGQGDEKLFF.

This clone appeared a few times. The rearrangement joins TRBV25-1 to TRBJ1-2; D gene ambiguous. CDR1 and CDR2 from the germline V gene are MGHDK and SYGVNS. V lost 7 bases, J lost 6 bases, and 18 bases lay in between. The CDR3 runs 14 residues. The CDR3 loop is CASTPLGGKDGYTF. The CDR3 DNA reads TGTGCCAGCACTCCACTGGGAGGAAAGGATGGCTACACCTTC.

The rearrangement uses TRBV5-1 and TRBJ2-1; 9 bases align to TRBD2. Germline V CDR1 and CDR2: SGHRS, YFSETQ. J was trimmed by 8 bases and V by 2 bases; bases with no gene match: 5. This CDR3 spans 14 amino acids. CDR3 DNA: TGCGCCAGCAGCTTTGGTAGCGGGAGATATGAGCAGTTCTTC. This translates into CASSFGSGRYEQFF.

This clone appeared a single time. V gene TRBV4-3 combines with J gene TRBJ2-7, with D perhaps TRBD1 (6 bases). CDR3 length: 14 residues. Germline values: CDR1 LGHNA, CDR2 YSLEER. Trimming shortened V by 4 bases and J by 7 bases, and 17 bases separated the two germline ends. CDR3 in amino acids: CASSPRIQGGEQYF. The CDR3 coding sequence is TGCGCCAGCAGCCCGAGAATACAGGGTGGGGAGCAGTACTTC.

V usage is TRBV18 and J usage is TRBJ1-2; no reliable D call. This CDR3 region has 14 residues. The V end lost 0 bases, the J end lost 2 bases, and 7 bases lay between the germline ends. Germline CDR1 and CDR2: KGHSH and LQKENI. CDR3 loop: CASSPPSVNYGYTF. For the CDR3, the DNA is TGTGCCAGCTCACCACCATCAGTAAACTATGGCTACACCTTC. Combining the CDR3 with reference TRBV18 and TRBJ1-2 gives the whole variable domain NAGVMQNPRHLVRRRGQEARLRCSPMKGHSHVYWYRQLPEEGLKFMVYLQKENIIDESGMPKERFSAEFPKEGPSILRIQQVVRGDSAAYFCASSPPSVNYGYTFGSGTRLTVV.

The rearrangement links TRBV11-2 to TRBJ1-3; 7 bases map to TRBD1. This CDR3 is 14 amino acids long. The ends lost 3 bases at V and 4 bases at J; junction bases unmatched: 3. Per germline, CDR1 SGHAT and CDR2 FQNNGV. Here the CDR3 DNA reads TGTGCCAGCAGCTTCGACAGGGTCGGAAACACCATATATTTT. Translation gives CASSFDRVGNTIYF.

The rearrangement uses TRBV6-1 and TRBJ2-7; 8 nucleotides agree with TRBD2. The J segment lost 6 bases and the V segment lost 4 bases, leaving 11 bases of the junction unmatched. The CDR3 covers 15 residues. CDR1 is MNHNS, CDR2 SASEGT, per germline. CDR3 coding DNA: TGTGCCAGCAGTGGTGGCTCGGGAGGGCTCGGCGAGCAGTACTTC. This codes for CASSGGSGGLGEQYF.

This clone has only one observation. CDR3 region: CASKPGIEYQPQHF. CDR3 sequence (DNA): TGTGCCAGCAAACCAGGGATAGAGTATCAGCCCCAGCATTTT. The gene calls are TRBV6-1 and TRBJ1-5; tentatively, D is TRBD1 (5 bases). CDR1 and CDR2 (germline): MNHNS, SASEGT. The CDR3 is 14 residues long. Trimming took 7 bases from V and 5 from J, leaving 15 bases between them.

The J gene is TRBJ2-4, the V gene TRBV27, with TRBD1 matching 8 bases. The CDR3 has 15 amino acids. Germline values: CDR1 MNHEY, CDR2 SMNVEV (reference sequence). Trimming at V came to 5 bases and at J to 8 bases, leaving 11 bases not matched to a gene. CDR3 coding DNA: TGTGCCAGCAGTCCTATGGGGACAGGCGGTGACATTCAGTACTTC. As protein: CASSPMGTGGDIQYF.

The genes are TRBV28 and TRBJ2-7, with 7 bases that match TRBD1. The CDR3 length is 14 residues. The V gene end was trimmed by 1 base and the J gene end by 6 bases; junction bases not matched to a gene: 6. The germline V gene encodes CDR1 MDHEN and CDR2 SYDVKM. The chain's CDR3 is CASSLSHRGREQYF. In nucleotides, the CDR3 is TGTGCCAGCAGTTTATCCCACAGGGGCCGCGAGCAGTACTTC.